This entry is about one TCR beta chain. A read error is likely here: a far larger clone is one base away. This sample also contains other DNA sequences that code for the same CDR3. Looked up from germline, CDR1 is MDHEN and CDR2 is SYDVKM. CDR3 length: 15 amino acids. With 6 bases removed from V and 6 bases from J, the gap between germline ends came to 19 bases. The sample comes from a study of shared clonotypes between healthy human individuals. Study overall: Donors, aged 18 to 49, were a couple of women and a few men.

Using immunoSEQ multiplex PCR, the repertoire was profiled, and TCRdb retains in-frame clones only, with some absent. The data hold some 480,000 clones, with around 79% observed a single time. The chain combines TRBV28 with TRBJ2-3, with TRBD1 as a possible D gene (6 bases). This clonotype was obtained from a woman in her thirties or forties in good health. Some clones in this sample may be carry-over from other donors' samples. The sequencing input was PBMCs. DNA of the CDR3: TGTGCCAGCAGCATGACAGGAGCGGTGGAGGATACGCAGTATTTT. Translation gives CASSMTGAVEDTQYF.